Following are 19 T cell receptor beta chains from one sample sequenced in a study of vaccination effects on CD4 cells after COVID-19. Profiled with immunoSEQ multiplex PCR; TCRdb holds only in-frame clones, not every one. The sample lists about 50,000 clones; 60% to 85% were seen once. After less than 11 days in culture, the CD4+ T cells were isolated. No antigen has been assigned to these receptors. The input for sequencing was CD4+ T cells from PBMCs cultured without peptide, taken before COVID-19 vaccination. The source of these receptors is a human donor who received a COVID-19 vaccine.

The sample holds a few counts of this clone. The chain employs TRBV27 and TRBJ2-3; 10 positions agree with TRBD2. Germline V gene sequence: CDR1 MNHEY, CDR2 SMNVEV (reference sequence). The V segment lost 8 bases and the J segment 2 bases; nucleotides outside the gene matches: 4. This CDR3 is 14 amino acids long. DNA for the CDR3: TGTGCCAGCGCCAGCGGGGGGGCCACAGATACGCAGTATTTT. Translating it yields CASASGGATDTQYF.

The rearrangement links TRBV18 to TRBJ1-1; unclear D gene. Trimming pared 1 base from V and 1 base from J, leaving 7 bases between. Germline CDR1 and CDR2: KGHSH and LQKENI. This CDR3 is built from 14 residues. The CDR3 region has the DNA TGTGCCAGCTCACCACAGAAGGGGAACACTGAAGCTTTCTTT. Protein sequence: CASSPQKGNTEAFF.

The chain has TRBV9 and TRBJ2-5; D may be TRBD2 (5 bases). This CDR3 is built from 16 residues. The germline V gene has CDR1 SGDLS and CDR2 YYNGEE. V was clipped by 1 base and J by 1 base, with 14 bases between them. This CDR3 reads CASSVSPSGGQETQYF. As DNA, the CDR3 is TGTGCCAGCAGCGTATCCCCCTCCGGAGGCCAAGAGACCCAGTACTTC.

The genes are TRBV29-1 and TRBJ2-3; TRBD1 matches at 7 bases. J was trimmed by 0 bases and V by 7 bases; bases with no gene match: 13. The CDR3 has 16 amino acids. The V gene's germline CDR1 is SQVTM and CDR2 ANQGSEA. The CDR3 nucleotides are TGCAGCGCTTACAGGGGCCGAAACCCTAGCACAGATACGCAGTATTTT. This gives the protein CSAYRGRNPSTDTQYF.

The chain couples TRBV7-2 to TRBJ1-2; D is possibly TRBD1 (5 bases). V lost 3 bases and J 8 bases, leaving 16 bases between the germline ends. The CDR3 is 14 amino acids. Germline loops: CDR1 SGHTA, CDR2 FQGNSA. CDR3 amino acids: CASSFPGTRGGYTF. DNA for the CDR3: TGTGCCAGCAGCTTTCCAGGGACTAGGGGCGGCTACACCTTC.

In its sample, this clone was seen once. The chain is built from TRBV5-1 and TRBJ2-1; unclear D gene. V was cut by 0 bases and J by 6 bases, with 10 bases left in between. The CDR3 has 14 amino acids. CDR1 and CDR2 from the germline V gene are SGHRS and YFSETQ. The CDR3 loop is CASSLGEKSNEQFF. CDR3 in DNA: TGCGCCAGCAGCTTGGGGGAAAAGAGCAATGAGCAGTTCTTC. Complete variable domain (other parts from reference TRBV5-1 and TRBJ2-1): KAGVTQTPRYLIKTRGQQVTLSCSPISGHRSVSWYQQTPGQGLQFLFEYFSETQRNKGNFPGRFSGRQFSNSRSEMNVSTLELGDSALYLCASSLGEKSNEQFFGPGTRLTVL.

This chain uses TRBV13 with TRBJ2-7, with 8 bases fitting TRBD1. Trimming at V came to 4 bases and at J to 6 bases, leaving 2 bases not matched to a gene. This CDR3 spans 12 amino acids. CDR1 is PRHDT, CDR2 FYEKMQ, per germline (reference sequence). The CDR3 here is CASSYTGGEQYV. CDR3 nucleotide sequence: TGTGCCAGCAGCTACACAGGGGGCGAGCAGTACGTC.

This chain uses TRBV30 with TRBJ1-1; D unclear. The CDR3 totals 14 residues. CDR1 is GTSNPN, CDR2 SVGIG, per germline (reference sequence). Trimming pared 0 bases from V and 4 bases from J, leaving 12 bases between. The DNA for the CDR3 is TGTGCCTGGAGTGTTAGCCGGGTGGGCACTGAAGCTTTCTTT. Its translation is CAWSVSRVGTEAFF.

This chain joins TRBV2 and TRBJ1-4, with D unclear. V lost 7 bases and J lost 8, with 11 bases in between. Germline V gene lookup returns CDR1 SNHLY and CDR2 FYNNEI. CDR3 length: 12 amino acids. In nucleotides, the CDR3 is TGTGCCAGCACTACCGAGGAAGAAAAACTGTTTTTT. It translates to CASTTEEEKLFF.

V usage is TRBV7-2 and J usage is TRBJ1-2, with a possible D match to TRBD1 (6 bases). The CDR3 is 15 residues long. CDR1 is SGHTA and CDR2 is FQGNSA in the germline V gene. The V end was cut by 5 bases, the J end by 3 bases, with 16 bases between. This CDR3 is CASSIGGAGDYGYTF. The CDR3 DNA sequence: TGTGCCAGCAGCATAGGGGGGGCAGGGGACTATGGCTACACCTTC.

This chain uses TRBV7-9 with TRBJ1-1; TRBD1 might be the D (6 bases). Germline CDR1 reads SEHNR; CDR2 reads FQNEAQ (reference sequence). This CDR3 comprises 15 residues. The V and J ends lost 2 bases and 0 bases respectively, with 10 bases between them. The CDR3 loop is CASSLTGNMNTEAFF. Written as DNA, the CDR3 is TGTGCCAGCAGCTTAACAGGGAATATGAACACTGAAGCTTTCTTT.

This clone was observed a handful of times. This chain links TRBV2 with TRBJ2-2; D gene uncertain. The germline V gene encodes CDR1 SNHLY and CDR2 FYNNEI. The CDR3 contains 13 residues. V gave up 6 bases and J gave up 1 base, with 6 bases separating them. CDR3 sequence reads: CASRGENTGELFF. CDR3 in DNA: TGTGCCAGCAGGGGCGAGAACACCGGGGAGCTGTTTTTT.

The chain recombines TRBV3-1 (or the pseudogene TRBV3-2) with TRBJ2-3; D is ambiguous. Germline V gene data show CDR1 as LGHDT and CDR2 as YNNKEL (reference sequence). Trimming removed 1 base from V and 2 bases from J, with 1 base in between. This CDR3 region has 12 residues. This CDR3 is CASSQATDTQYF. CDR3 in DNA: TGTGCCAGCAGCCAAGCCACAGATACGCAGTATTTT.

The CDR3 region has the DNA TGCGCCAGCAGCCAAGTTAGCGGCCAAGAGACCCAGTACTTC. This encodes CASSQVSGQETQYF. This chain joins TRBV4-1 and TRBJ2-5, with a weak D call TRBD2 (6 bases). The germline gives CDR1 MGHRA, CDR2 YSYEKL. This CDR3 contains 14 residues. Trimming cost V 1 base and J 1 base, with 7 bases left between them.

The CDR3 region is CASDGLGQETQYF. CDR3 DNA: TGTGCCAGCGACGGATTGGGGCAAGAGACCCAGTACTTC. The chain employs TRBV7-8 and TRBJ2-5; the D is unclear. Per the germline V gene, CDR1 is SGHVS and CDR2 is FQNEAQ. This CDR3 region has 13 residues. Trimming shortened V by 8 bases and J by 2 bases, and 12 bases separated the two germline ends.

The J gene is TRBJ1-1, the V gene TRBV6-5; D gene uncertain. The germline V gene has CDR1 MNHEY and CDR2 SVGAGI. This CDR3 is built from 13 residues. Between the trimmed V and J ends, which lost 5 bases and 7 bases, there was a span of 14 bases. CDR3 sequence reads: CASSRTPPDEAFF. The CDR3 DNA reads TGTGCCAGCAGTCGGACCCCCCCCGATGAAGCTTTCTTT.

The genes are TRBV7-2 and TRBJ1-1; a weak D match, TRBD1 (5 bases). Germline V gene lookup returns CDR1 SGHTA and CDR2 FQGNSA. Trimming stripped 3 bases from V and 0 bases from J, with 11 bases between. CDR3 length: 15 residues. CDR3 protein: CASSLGQRLNTEAFF. In DNA form, the CDR3 reads TGTGCCAGCAGCTTGGGGCAACGGCTGAACACTGAAGCTTTCTTT.

The V call is TRBV12-5, the J call TRBJ2-1; D is unresolved. Trimming stripped 4 bases from V and 8 bases from J, with 6 bases between. The CDR3 has 11 amino acids. Germline CDR1 is LGHNT and CDR2 is FRNRAP. CDR3 region: CASGWKYEQFF. The CDR3 DNA sequence: TGTGCTAGTGGTTGGAAGTATGAGCAGTTCTTC. Based on the CDR3 plus reference TRBV12-5 and TRBJ2-1, the full variable domain is DARVTQTPRHKVTEMGQEVTMRCQPILGHNTVFWYRQTMMQGLELLAYFRNRAPLDDSGMPKDRFSAEMPDATLATLKIQPSEPRDSAVYFCASGWKYEQFFGPGTRLTVL.

This rearrangement joins TRBV4-3 to TRBJ1-2, with TRBD1 as a possible D gene (5 bases). The CDR3 totals 18 residues. The ends were cut back, 0 bases at V and 11 bases at J, with 28 bases in the middle. Germline lookup yields CDR1 LGHNA and CDR2 YSLEER. CDR3 in amino acids: CASSQERQNELLPRGYTF. The DNA for the CDR3 is TGCGCCAGCAGCCAAGAGCGACAGAACGAACTTCTCCCGAGGGGTTACACCTTC.